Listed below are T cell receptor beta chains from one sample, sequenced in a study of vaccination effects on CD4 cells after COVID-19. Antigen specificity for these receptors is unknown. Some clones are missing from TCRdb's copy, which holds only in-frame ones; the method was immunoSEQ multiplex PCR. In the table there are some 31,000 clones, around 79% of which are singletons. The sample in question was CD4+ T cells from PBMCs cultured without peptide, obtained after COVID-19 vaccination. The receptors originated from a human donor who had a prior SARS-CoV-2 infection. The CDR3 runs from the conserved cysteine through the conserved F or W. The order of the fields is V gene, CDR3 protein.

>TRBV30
CAWSVSGTGLYGNTIYF
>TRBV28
CASSLIRAGQPQHF
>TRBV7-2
CASSLLAGYYEQYF
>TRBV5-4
CASSSGQLYGYTF
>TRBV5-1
CASSLSGSWGADTQYF
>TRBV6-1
CASSEDGGEYTEAFF
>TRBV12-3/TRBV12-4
CASSQQSGVEQFF
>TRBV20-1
CSAPNQETQYF
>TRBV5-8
CASSTTGGGDDEQFF
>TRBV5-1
CASSLVSDSPYGYTF
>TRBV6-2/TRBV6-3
CASSWSTTSMYADTQYF
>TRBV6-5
CASGETQYF
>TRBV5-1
CASSFGLAGSSYNEQFF
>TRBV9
CASSTVSTYNEQFF
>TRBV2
CASRRTQGTGNTIYF
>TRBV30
CAWSPGRIEGYEQYF
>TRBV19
CASSMAGRDSGGIYEQYF
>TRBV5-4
CASSSHMDTQYF
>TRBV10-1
CASSLTPDRDRNKEGYTF
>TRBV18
CASSPRPPSGGFSYNEQFF
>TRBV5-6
CASSSLGRRTGHYEQYF
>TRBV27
CASSLRGRINSPLHF
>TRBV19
CASSIVTGPNYGYTF
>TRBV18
CASSQDSYEQYF
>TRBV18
CASSFPPPKVTEAFF
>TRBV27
CASSRGQGGYTDTQYF
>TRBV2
CASSGQGNGYTF
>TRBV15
CATSRDIRGGGYTF
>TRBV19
CASSIERQGVNTGELFF
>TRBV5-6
CASSFWRKISYNEQFF
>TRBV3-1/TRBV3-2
CASSQRGNQPQHF
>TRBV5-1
CASSLTRLAPSEQYF
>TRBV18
CASSVDRNTEAFF
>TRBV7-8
CASSSRVGRRGTGELFF
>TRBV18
CASSPQGTGLSTEAFF
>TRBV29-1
CSVGLRIDTQYF
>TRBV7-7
CASSLDNQETQYF
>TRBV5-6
CASSLVGLEGGPEQFF
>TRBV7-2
CASSLQGWGTGELFF
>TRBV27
CASSFNSGSSYNSPLHF
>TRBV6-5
CASSFRDYTGANVLTF